The source of this T cell receptor beta chain is a study of tumor-infiltrating lymphocytes in localized non-small cell lung cancer. Study summary: Patients included smokers and never-smokers with various histologies, some sampled after neoadjuvant chemotherapy. From each patient, both tumor and uninvolved lung, non-adjacent to tumor, were sampled. Study-wide findings and caveats: Tumors had more T cell infiltration than uninvolved lung, per TCRbeta sequencing and CD3 counts.

This table comes from immunoSEQ multiplex PCR, and its TCRdb copy is limited to in-frame clones, with some not included. The sample contains about 7,600 clones, roughly 80% of which appear only once. CDR3 length: 14 amino acids. V was pared by 0 bases and J by 2 bases, with 8 bases between. Germline CDR1 and CDR2: SGHVS and FQNEAQ. A note on this clone: The antigen is unknown.

This TCR was recovered from a human donor with non-small cell lung cancer. The chain carries TRBV7-8 and TRBJ2-7; D is unresolved. Sequenced: lung tumor tissue. DNA of the CDR3: TGTGCCAGCAGCTTAGCAGTCAGAGCCTACGAGCAGTACTTC. Translation gives CASSLAVRAYEQYF.